One T cell receptor beta chain is described in this entry. These data come from a study of blood T cell repertoires in COVID-19. Profiling relied on immunoSEQ multiplex PCR, and the TCRdb table lists in-frame clones only, not all of them. The sample yields a few hundred thousand clones, less than 90% seen once. Cohort 3 donors were reported recovered after two negative PCRs, clearance, or symptom resolution. Germline V gene data show CDR1 as MRHNA and CDR2 as SNTAGT. Trimming pared 6 bases from V and 2 bases from J, leaving 14 bases between. The CDR3 loop spans 15 amino acids. The chain uses TRBV6-4 and TRBJ1-5; D gene unclear. This receptor was obtained from a woman aged 30 to 39 who had recovered from COVID-19. The material sequenced was PBMCs or T cells enriched from blood (not recorded which). DNA of the CDR3: TGTGCCAGCAGGGCCCAGGAAGCGGGCAATCAGCCCCAGCATTTT. Protein sequence: CASRAQEAGNQPQHF.